The 29 T cell receptor beta chains below come from one sample, sequenced in a study of blood T cells in healthy people across ages (dated by TCRdb to about 2015). Library construction relied on 5' RACE. The instrument given in TCRdb is Illumina HiSeq 2500. The second PCR ran for about 7 to 11 cycles and used a J-beta primer mix along with a sample-barcoded 5' primer. TCRdb reanalyzed the raw reads on its own, using fastp at Q25 for trimming and MiXCR for clone calling, and kept in-frame beta chains. Rows with a matching CDR3 protein are joined into one entry that keeps the most common DNA and genes. The sample yields roughly 790,000 distinct CDR3 sequences; roughly 43% were counted once. About 20% of the sample is taken by the ten largest. What was sequenced was blood. The receptors were sampled from a woman in her sixties in good health.

This clonotype came up a few times. The chain combines TRBV4-3 with TRBJ1-4; 7 positions match TRBD1. CDR3 length equals 17 residues. V lost 0 bases and J lost 4; bases outside the gene matches: 8. CDR1 LGHNA and CDR2 YSLEER come from the germline V gene. The DNA of the CDR3 is TGCGCCAGCAGCCAAGATCTGGACGGGACAGTTAATGAAAAACTGTTTTTT. Translation gives CASSQDLDGTVNEKLFF.

Written as DNA, the CDR3 is TGCGCCAGCAGCGGCGGGGTTGTGACGGACTATGGCTACACCTTC. Protein product: CASSGGVVTDYGYTF. The rearrangement links TRBV5-1 to TRBJ1-2, with D unclear. The CDR3 extends over 15 amino acids. CDR1 SGHRS and CDR2 YFSETQ come from the germline V gene. The V gene lost 4 bases and the J gene lost 3 bases, with 16 bases spanning the gap.

The CDR3 loop reads CASSWGFPGTGANEQYF. The DNA for the CDR3 is TGCGCCAGCAGCTGGGGATTCCCCGGGACAGGGGCGAATGAGCAGTACTTC. The chain links TRBV5-1 to TRBJ2-5, with 10 bases identical to TRBD1. V trimming: 3 bases; J trimming: 11 bases; junction bases outside the gene matches: 19. This CDR3 is 17 amino acids long. In germline, CDR1 is SGHRS, CDR2 YFSETQ.

The J gene is TRBJ2-7, the V gene TRBV10-3; 7 bases are a match to TRBD2. CDR1 and CDR2 (germline): ENHRY, SYGVKD. The CDR3 consists of 14 residues. The V segment lost 5 bases and the J segment 6 bases; nucleotides outside the gene matches: 10. The DNA of the CDR3 is TGTGCCATCAGTCTCCCCGGGAGCGGGATCGAGCAGTACTTC. Encoded protein: CAISLPGSGIEQYF.

The sample holds many counts of this clonotype. The rearrangement uses TRBV7-9 and TRBJ2-7; D is unclear. Per the germline V gene, CDR1 is SEHNR and CDR2 is FQNEAQ (reference sequence). V lost 5 bases and J lost 3, with 8 bases in between. The CDR3 extends over 12 amino acids. The CDR3 here is CASSPINYEQYF. DNA for the CDR3: TGTGCCAGCAGCCCCATCAACTACGAGCAGTACTTC.

The gene calls are TRBV20-1 and TRBJ2-3; 8 positions agree with TRBD2. With 0 bases clipped from V and 2 bases from J, the junction kept 7 bases outside the gene matches. Germline V gene sequence: CDR1 DFQATT, CDR2 SNEGSKA (reference sequence). The CDR3 length is 16 residues. CDR3 coding DNA: TGCAGTGCTAGAGACTTCGGGGGGGGAAACACAGATACGCAGTATTTT. Amino acid sequence: CSARDFGGGNTDTQYF.

This clonotype was seen a handful of times. V usage is TRBV20-1 and J usage is TRBJ2-5; 8 nucleotides line up with TRBD1. The V gene's germline CDR1 is DFQATT and CDR2 SNEGSKA (reference sequence). V lost 5 bases and J lost 11; bases outside the gene matches: 13. The CDR3 length is 13 residues. The CDR3 nucleotides read TGCAGTGCTGCCCGACAGGGGCTAAAGGAGCAGTACTTC. Protein: CSAARQGLKEQYF.

The chain employs TRBV6-2 or TRBV6-3 and TRBJ1-2; D is unclear. Germline V gene lookup returns CDR1 MNHEY and CDR2 SVGEGT. CDR3 length equals 13 residues. Trimming pared 7 bases from V and 0 bases from J, leaving 9 bases between. CDR3 sequence reads: CASTSTTNYGYTF. The CDR3 DNA sequence: TGTGCCAGCACCTCGACAACTAACTATGGCTACACCTTC.

In this sample, this clonotype turned up many times. CDR3 region: CSVEDLLGGGYNEQFF. The CDR3 region has the DNA TGCAGCGTTGAAGATCTCTTGGGAGGGGGGTACAATGAGCAGTTCTTC. The genes are TRBV29-1 and TRBJ2-1; TRBD2 might be the D (7 bases). V lost 0 bases and J lost 4, with 16 bases in between. The CDR3 runs to 16 residues. Germline CDR1 is SQVTM and CDR2 is ANQGSEA.

The chain carries TRBV29-1 and TRBJ1-1, with TRBD1 matching over 7 bases. J gave up 1 base and V 7 bases, and 9 bases lay outside the gene matches. CDR1 and CDR2 from the germline V gene are SQVTM and ANQGSEA. This CDR3 comprises 14 residues. The CDR3, as DNA: TGCAGCGCCAGGGGGGGCCAGGGGAACACTGAAGCTTTCTTT. Amino acids: CSARGGQGNTEAFF. Supplemented by reference TRBV29-1 and TRBJ1-1, the full variable domain reads SAVISQKPSRDICQRGTSLTIQCQVDSQVTMMFWYRQQPGQSLTLIATANQGSEATYESGFVIDKFPISRPNLTFSTLTVSNMSPEDSSIYLCSARGGQGNTEAFFGQGTRLTVV.

This clonotype was seen once. The V gene is TRBV21-1, the J gene TRBJ2-5; the table calls TRBD2, which could not be checked here. TRBV21-1 is a recognized pseudogene. There are 17 residues in the CDR3. CDR3 DNA: TGTGCCAGCAGCAAAGAGGGTAGCGGGGGGTCACAAGAGACCCAGTACTTC. Translating gives CASSKEGSGGSQETQYF.

This clonotype was seen more than once but under ten times. The V gene is TRBV20-1, the J gene TRBJ2-1, with 12 bases matching TRBD2. After removal of 5 bases from V and 5 bases from J, the junction contained 4 bases not matched to a gene. CDR3 length equals 14 residues. The germline V gene has CDR1 DFQATT and CDR2 SNEGSKA (reference sequence). The CDR3 DNA reads TGCAGTGCTTTTAGACTAGCGGGGGACAATGAGCAGTTCTTC. Its translation is CSAFRLAGDNEQFF.

The table lists this clonotype with many counts. J is TRBJ2-1 and V is TRBV7-2; TRBD2 matches at 15 bases. The trim removed 5 bases at V and 6 bases at J, leaving 5 bases unmatched. This CDR3 spans 16 amino acids. CDR1 is SGHTA, CDR2 FQGNSA, per germline. The CDR3 is CASSGWTSGRGNEQFF. The CDR3 DNA reads as TGTGCCAGCAGCGGATGGACTAGCGGGAGGGGCAATGAGCAGTTCTTC.

This clonotype was seen a few times. V and J are TRBV29-1 and TRBJ1-2, with unresolved D. Germline CDR1 is SQVTM and CDR2 is ANQGSEA. The CDR3 spans 15 residues. Trimming removed 1 base from V and 1 base from J, with 13 bases in between. The CDR3 spells CSVEAGVPLNYGYTF. CDR3 nucleotide sequence: TGCAGCGTTGAAGCGGGAGTCCCTCTTAACTATGGCTACACCTTC. Full variable domain (missing parts from reference TRBV29-1 and TRBJ1-2): SAVISQKPSRDICQRGTSLTIQCQVDSQVTMMFWYRQQPGQSLTLIATANQGSEATYESGFVIDKFPISRPNLTFSTLTVSNMSPEDSSIYLCSVEAGVPLNYGYTFGSGTRLTVV.

A note on this clonotype: This sequence may be a read error, since a much larger clone differs from it by one base. V and J are TRBV7-6 and TRBJ2-7; possibly TRBD1 or TRBD2 for D (5 bases each). CDR3 size: 16 residues. V lost 1 base and J 0 bases, leaving 13 bases between the germline ends. CDR1 is SGHVS and CDR2 is FNYEAQ in the germline V gene. CDR3 amino acids: CASSLDVGVASYEQYF. The CDR3, as DNA: TGTGCCAGCAGCTTAGATGTGGGGGTAGCCTCCTACGAGCAGTACTTC. The variable domain in full, completed from reference TRBV7-6 and TRBJ2-7, reads GAGVSQSPRYKVTKRGQDVALRCDPISGHVSLYWYRQALGQGPEFLTYFNYEAQQDKSGLPNDRFSAERPEGSISTLTIQRTEQRDSAMYRCASSLDVGVASYEQYFGPGTRLTVT.

This clonotype was seen only a few times. V usage is TRBV28 and J usage is TRBJ1-6, with D perhaps TRBD1 (5 bases). With 3 bases removed from V and 8 bases from J, the gap between germline ends came to 14 bases. Germline-derived CDR1 and CDR2 are MDHEN and SYDVKM. The CDR3 is 15 amino acids. The CDR3 loop reads CASSFWAGTDSPLHF. CDR3 nucleotide sequence: TGTGCCAGCAGTTTCTGGGCAGGGACGGATTCACCCCTCCACTTT.

By share of the sample, this clonotype is large. The rearrangement joins TRBV4-3 to TRBJ2-1; 9 nucleotides align to TRBD2. V dropped 0 bases and J dropped 3; count of bases not matched to a gene: 3. Germline-derived CDR1 and CDR2 are LGHNA and YSLEER. This CDR3 spans 16 amino acids. In DNA, the CDR3 is TGCGCCAGCAGCCAAGATAGCGGGGGACACTACAATGAGCAGTTCTTC. Its protein is CASSQDSGGHYNEQFF.

There are a few counts of this clonotype. The chain links TRBV12-5 to TRBJ2-1, with D possibly being TRBD1 (5 bases). Trimming shortened V by 10 bases and J by 8 bases, and 15 bases separated the two germline ends. The CDR3 runs to 12 residues. Germline loops: CDR1 LGHNT, CDR2 FRNRAP. The CDR3 DNA reads TGTGCTACCTCAGGGTTTTTGGATGAGCAGTTCTTC. This encodes CATSGFLDEQFF.

The chain is built from TRBV15 and TRBJ2-1; TRBD2 aligns across 10 bases. V shed 3 bases, J shed 9 bases, and the junction held 8 bases outside the gene matches. Germline V gene sequence: CDR1 LNHNV, CDR2 YYDKDF (reference sequence). The CDR3 runs 15 residues. DNA of the CDR3: TGTGCCACCAGCAGTAAGGCTAGCGGGAGAGGTGAGCAGTTCTTC. Amino acid sequence: CATSSKASGRGEQFF.

This clonotype has a count of ten or more. The rearrangement joins TRBV5-5 to TRBJ2-1; D gene ambiguous. This CDR3 region has 13 residues. V dropped 7 bases and J dropped 3 bases, with 11 bases sitting between them. Looked up from germline, CDR1 is SGHKS and CDR2 is YYEKEE (reference sequence). This chain's CDR3 is CASDGGNYNEQFF. CDR3 nucleotides: TGTGCCAGCGACGGCGGTAACTACAATGAGCAGTTCTTC.

The rearrangement uses TRBV20-1 and TRBJ1-1, with D tentatively TRBD1 (5 bases). The CDR3 has 12 amino acids. Germline V gives CDR1 DFQATT, CDR2 SNEGSKA (reference sequence). V lost 2 bases and J lost 6, with 10 bases in between. This CDR3 reads CSARQGNSEAFF. For the CDR3, the DNA is TGCAGTGCTAGACAGGGAAACTCTGAAGCTTTCTTT.

The genes are TRBV7-3 and TRBJ2-7, with 12 positions matching TRBD2. The end of the DNA aligns better with TRBJ2-5, so the J call may be wrong. This CDR3 contains 15 residues. CDR1 and CDR2 from the germline V gene are SGHTA and FQGTGA. CDR3 bases: TGTGCCAGCAGCGGGTTGGGACTAGCGGGCGAGACCCAGTACTTC. It codes for CASSGLGLAGETQYF.

The chain combines TRBV7-2 with TRBJ1-1; a weak D match, TRBD1 (6 bases). In germline, CDR1 is SGHTA, CDR2 FQGNSA. The CDR3 is made up of 14 amino acids. V was trimmed by 5 bases and J by 1 base, leaving 11 bases between them. CDR3 region: CASSPAGANTEAFF. The DNA for the CDR3 is TGTGCCAGCAGCCCGGCGGGGGCGAACACTGAAGCTTTCTTT.

This sequence joins TRBV5-1 and TRBJ2-5, with TRBD1 matching 10 bases. The germline V gene has CDR1 SGHRS and CDR2 YFSETQ. The V segment lost 4 bases and the J segment 3 bases; nucleotides outside the gene matches: 6. The CDR3 sequence is 15 residues long. The CDR3, as DNA: TGCGCCAGCAGCGGCGGGACAGGGGTCGAAGAGACCCAGTACTTC. Translated: CASSGGTGVEETQYF. Full variable domain (missing parts from reference TRBV5-1 and TRBJ2-5): KAGVTQTPRYLIKTRGQQVTLSCSPISGHRSVSWYQQTPGQGLQFLFEYFSETQRNKGNFPGRFSGRQFSNSRSEMNVSTLELGDSALYLCASSGGTGVEETQYFGPGTRLLVL.

This clonotype was seen a handful of times. The gene calls are TRBV6-2 or TRBV6-3 and TRBJ2-1, with D possibly TRBD2 on 6 matching bases. Looked up from germline, CDR1 is MNHEY and CDR2 is SVGEGT. The length of the CDR3 is 14 residues. The V end lost 0 bases, the J end lost 7 bases, and 10 bases lay between the germline ends. The chain's CDR3 is CASSYSSGFNEQFF. The CDR3 DNA sequence: TGTGCCAGCAGTTACTCTAGCGGTTTTAATGAGCAGTTCTTC.

To note about this clonotype: This could be a read error, since a much larger clone is one nucleotide away. V and J are TRBV6-6 and TRBJ2-1; TRBD1 might be the D (5 bases). With 5 bases removed from V and 10 bases from J, the gap between germline ends came to 18 bases. This CDR3 region has 14 residues. Germline V gene lookup returns CDR1 MNHNY and CDR2 SVGAGI (reference sequence). The CDR3, as DNA: TGTGCCAGCAGTAATAGGGGAATTGGCAACGAGCAGTTCTTC. This encodes CASSNRGIGNEQFF.

This clonotype was recorded a few times. As DNA, the CDR3 is TGTGCCAGCAGCCAAACTCCGAGCTCCTACGAGCAGTACTTC. Amino acids: CASSQTPSSYEQYF. This sequence joins TRBV28 and TRBJ2-7; D is unresolved. Trimming pared 6 bases from V and 0 bases from J, leaving 12 bases between. Germline CDR1 MDHEN, CDR2 SYDVKM. The CDR3 runs 14 residues.

This clonotype was seen repeatedly, ten times or more. The rearrangement joins TRBV4-3 to TRBJ2-1; D is undetermined. Germline V gene sequence: CDR1 LGHNA, CDR2 YSLEER. Trimming stripped 3 bases from V and 8 bases from J, with 8 bases between. The CDR3 length is 12 residues. The CDR3 coding sequence is TGCGCCAGCAGCCAGGCCTGGCATGAGCAGTTCTTC. This codes for CASSQAWHEQFF.

The table lists this clonotype with a few counts. The chain's CDR3 is CASSGRGSEAFF. The CDR3 DNA is TGTGCCAGCAGCGGAAGAGGGAGTGAAGCTTTCTTT. This chain uses TRBV9 with TRBJ1-1; D not resolved. V shed 3 bases and J shed 7 bases, with 10 bases lying between them. Germline V gives CDR1 SGDLS, CDR2 YYNGEE. The CDR3 sequence is 12 residues long.